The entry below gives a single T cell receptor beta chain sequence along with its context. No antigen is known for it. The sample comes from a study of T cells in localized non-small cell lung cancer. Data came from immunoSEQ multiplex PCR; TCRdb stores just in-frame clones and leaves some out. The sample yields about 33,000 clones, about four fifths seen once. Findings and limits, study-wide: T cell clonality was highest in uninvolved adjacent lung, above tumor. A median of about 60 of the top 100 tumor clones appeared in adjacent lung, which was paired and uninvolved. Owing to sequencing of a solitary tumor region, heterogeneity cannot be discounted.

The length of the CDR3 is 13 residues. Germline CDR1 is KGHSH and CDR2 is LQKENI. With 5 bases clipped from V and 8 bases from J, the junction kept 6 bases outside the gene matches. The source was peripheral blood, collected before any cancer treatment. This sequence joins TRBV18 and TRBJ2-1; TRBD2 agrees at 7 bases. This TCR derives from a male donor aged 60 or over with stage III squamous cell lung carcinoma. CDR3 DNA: TGTGCCAGCTCATCCGCGGGGGTCGATGAGCAGTTCTTC. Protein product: CASSSAGVDEQFF.